This T cell receptor beta chain was sequenced during a study of identical twins listed by TCRdb under 2016. Background for the entire study: The study deep-sequenced TCR alpha and beta repertoires from monozygotic twins, unrelated adults of various ages and cord blood to test whether fetal clonotypes persist. Replicate twin experiments were performed at different times using different library preparation protocols to rule out contamination.

Libraries were prepared through 5' RACE. Sequencing relied on an Illumina HiSeq 2000. A universal primer binding site was introduced by template switching, and a unique molecular identifier was present in the final cDNA, enabling accurate counting of TCR cDNA molecules. Specific primers in the conserved constant-segment region were used to synthesize first-strand cDNA for the TCR alpha and beta chains. To control for contamination, every cDNA library was double barcoded, receiving both a SMART-Mk sample barcode and Illumina barcodes. TruSeq adapter sequences and Illumina sample barcodes were added in two successive PCR steps. TCR alpha and beta cDNA libraries were sequenced on the Illumina HiSeq platform with custom primers. The paper's data handling went like this. Raw reads were processed with MiGEC to extract unique molecular identifiers, and MiXCR was used to determine CDR3 positions. Recombination models were inferred per individual with the repgenHMM and IGoR tools using an EM algorithm. The analysis of shared clonotypes was done with the tcR package in R, with sharing normalized by the product of cloneset sizes. Out-of-frame nonproductive sequences were analyzed to study raw recombination free of thymic and clonal selection effects. Clones were called with MiXCR by TCRdb after fastp trimmed the public reads at Q25, and only in-frame beta chains were retained. When rows share a CDR3 protein, they turn into one entry using the most common DNA and genes. For this entry, the V and J calls and clone size follow TCRdb and not the study's own pipeline. The sample data list about 890,000 distinct CDR3 sequences, and 12% of these were observed just once. 1.5% to 2% of the sample lies in the top ten.

The CDR3 goes from the cysteine to the phenylalanine over 14 residues. Here the CDR3 DNA is all that survives: 42 bases in frame from base 1. Clipping removes 6 bases from V and 2 bases from J, with 5 as the unmatched junction base count. The CDR1 and CDR2 encoded by the germline V gene are MNHNS and SASEGT. With respect to this clonotype: It has no known antigen specificity. There are no base qualities to consult, and no much larger clone falls within one base.

All donors were healthy Caucasians. The twin cohort consisted of three pairs of female monozygotic twins, all aged roughly 18 to 30 years. RNA for TCR libraries was isolated from peripheral blood mononuclear cells. Results the study describes overall, beyond this receptor: Recombination models systematically underestimated out-of-frame TCR alpha sharing in monozygotic twins but agreed with sharing between unrelated individuals. Zero-insertion analyses could be partly confounded by invariant T cells such as MAIT and iNKT, though diverse VJ usage argued against such confounding for most clonotypes. Because the same donors could not be followed over many years, the conclusions relied on cross-sectional statistical analysis. Out-of-frame TCR alpha sequences shared between twins showed an excess of low generation-probability sequences compared with coincidental sharing between unrelated individuals. The excess sharing between twins in beta out-of-frame sequences was weaker because fewer shared sequences reduced the signal-to-noise ratio. Fewer insertions were carried by abundant cord blood beta clonotypes, a similar but weaker trend appeared in young adult naive repertoires, and no such trend appeared in memory repertoires.

The same data also went into a second study, on yellow fever vaccine responses in identical twins. As that second paper reports: According to the authors, the vaccine-induced T cell response in identical twins seemed to be partly convergent and partly specific to each individual. In the study, vaccine-responding T cell clones were precisely tracked in identical twins.

The sequence links TRBV6-1 to TRBJ2-5; 8 junctional bases match TRBD2. The sequence was obtained from a woman aged 18-35 years in good health. Sample: PBMCs. CDR3 sequence: CASSRLALQETQYF. The sequenced DNA: TGTGCCAGCAGCCGACTAGCGCTTCAAGAGACCCAGTACTTC.